The following is a T cell receptor (beta chain) sequence with its context. The observed sequence ends 3 residues before the CDR3 terminus, with the missing tail filled in from the germline J gene. V gave up 7 bases and J gave up 7 bases; unmatched junction bases: 11. This CDR3 has 15 amino acids. In germline, CDR1 is LNHDA, CDR2 SQIVND (reference sequence). immunoSEQ multiplex PCR used an average of roughly 1,100 ng genomic DNA. TCRdb's table, derived via immunoSEQ multiplex PCR, lists solely in-frame clones and lacks some. This sample's table has roughly 22,000 clones. This record comes from a study of T cells in women clearing cervical HPV infection.

The rearrangement uses TRBV19 and TRBJ2-1; 9 positions match TRBD2. This sequence originates from a woman between 18 and 75 years old with a cervical HPV16 infection that either progressed to CIN3+ or cleared (not recorded which). Specimen: blood buffy coat. The DNA read from the CDR3 is TGTGCCAGTACCCCGGATAGCGGGAGTGGGAATGAG. This translates into CASTPDSGSGNE. The whole CDR3 sequence is CASTPDSGSGNEQFF.